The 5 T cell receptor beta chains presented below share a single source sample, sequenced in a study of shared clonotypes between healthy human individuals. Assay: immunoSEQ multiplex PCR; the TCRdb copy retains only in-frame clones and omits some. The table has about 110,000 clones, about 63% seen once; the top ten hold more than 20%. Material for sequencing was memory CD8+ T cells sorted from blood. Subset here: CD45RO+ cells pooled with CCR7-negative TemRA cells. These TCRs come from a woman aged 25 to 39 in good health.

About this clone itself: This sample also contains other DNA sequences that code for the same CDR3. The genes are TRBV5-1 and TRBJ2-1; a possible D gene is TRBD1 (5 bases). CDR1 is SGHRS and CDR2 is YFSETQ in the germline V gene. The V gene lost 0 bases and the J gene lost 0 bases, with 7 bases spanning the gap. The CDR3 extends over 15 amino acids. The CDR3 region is CASSLDRSSYNEQFF. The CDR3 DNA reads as TGCGCCAGCAGCTTGGACAGGAGCTCCTACAATGAGCAGTTCTTC.

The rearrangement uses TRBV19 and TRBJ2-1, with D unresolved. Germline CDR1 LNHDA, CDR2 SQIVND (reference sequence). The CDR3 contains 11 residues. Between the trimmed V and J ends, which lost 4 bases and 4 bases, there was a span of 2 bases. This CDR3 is CASSTYNEQFF. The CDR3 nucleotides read TGTGCCAGTAGTACTTACAATGAGCAGTTCTTC.

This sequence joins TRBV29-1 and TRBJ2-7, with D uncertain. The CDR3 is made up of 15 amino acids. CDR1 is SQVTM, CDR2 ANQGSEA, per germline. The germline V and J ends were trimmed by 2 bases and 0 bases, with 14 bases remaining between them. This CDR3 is CSVEFPGPSSYEQYF. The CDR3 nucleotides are TGCAGCGTTGAATTTCCAGGACCGAGCTCCTACGAGCAGTACTTC.

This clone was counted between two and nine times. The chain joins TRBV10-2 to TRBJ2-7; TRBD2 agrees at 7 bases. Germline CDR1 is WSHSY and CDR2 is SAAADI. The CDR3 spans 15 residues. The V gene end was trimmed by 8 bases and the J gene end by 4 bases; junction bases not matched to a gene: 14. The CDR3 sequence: CASGPAPSGTYEQYF. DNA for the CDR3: TGCGCCAGCGGACCTGCTCCCAGCGGGACTTACGAGCAGTACTTC.

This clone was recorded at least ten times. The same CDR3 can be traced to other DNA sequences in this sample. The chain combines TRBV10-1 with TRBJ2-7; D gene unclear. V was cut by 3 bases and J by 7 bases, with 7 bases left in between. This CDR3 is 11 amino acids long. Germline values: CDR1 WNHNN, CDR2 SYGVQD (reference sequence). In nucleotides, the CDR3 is TGCGCCAGCAGTGACGAAGGAGAGCAGTACTTC. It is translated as CASSDEGEQYF.